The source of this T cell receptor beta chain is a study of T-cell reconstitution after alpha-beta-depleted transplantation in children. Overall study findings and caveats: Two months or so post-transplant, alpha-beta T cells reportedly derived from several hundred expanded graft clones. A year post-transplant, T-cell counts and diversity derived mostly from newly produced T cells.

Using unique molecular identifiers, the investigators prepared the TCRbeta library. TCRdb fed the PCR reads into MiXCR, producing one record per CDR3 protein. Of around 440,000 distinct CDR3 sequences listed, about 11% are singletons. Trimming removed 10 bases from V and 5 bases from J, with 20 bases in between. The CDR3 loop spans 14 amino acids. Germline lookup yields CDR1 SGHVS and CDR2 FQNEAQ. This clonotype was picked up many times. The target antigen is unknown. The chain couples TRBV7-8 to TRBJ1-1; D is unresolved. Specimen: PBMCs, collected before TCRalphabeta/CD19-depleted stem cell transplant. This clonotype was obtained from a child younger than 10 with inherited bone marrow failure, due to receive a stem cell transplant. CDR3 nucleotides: TGTGCCATCCGTTCCCTTTTGCGTGGGACTGAAGCTTTCTTT. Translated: CAIRSLLRGTEAFF.